This paragraph reports one TCR beta chain. Its specificity is unknown. cDNA serving as the sequencing template came from extracted, reverse transcribed RNA. The table came from immunoSEQ multiplex PCR; TCRdb's copy has only in-frame clones and leaves some out. The sample lists about 200,000 clones, approximately 57% seen once, with 0.95% to 1.1% in the top ten. Treatment reported: oral pan-JAK inhibitor, 5-10 mg twice daily. The data are from a study of CD8+ T cells in alopecia areata. Findings and limits, study-wide: With tofacitinib ongoing, many expanded lesional clones persisted in both scalp and blood.

V lost 2 bases and J 8 bases, leaving 12 bases between the germline ends. CDR1 and CDR2 from the germline V gene are SGHAT and FQNNGV. This CDR3 region has 13 residues. This specimen consisted of CD4+ T cells sorted from blood, obtained at week 24, from a patient treated with tofacitinib. The V call is TRBV11-2, the J call TRBJ1-1; no clear D gene. The sequence derives from a human donor with alopecia areata. The CDR3 sequence: CASSLSWLNEAFF. Written as DNA, the CDR3 is TGTGCCAGCAGCTTATCCTGGTTAAACGAAGCTTTCTTT.